This T cell receptor (beta chain) was recorded in a study of cytomegalovirus exposure and HLA in healthy donors. The overall study: It was reported in a later analysis that the roughly 120 validation repertoires used the same platform as the 666 first-cohort repertoires.

The donors were part of the approximately 120-subject validation cohort, which stood apart from the 666-subject first cohort. TCRdb keeps only in-frame clones here, not all; method: immunoSEQ multiplex PCR. The repertoire holds a few hundred thousand clones, with around 90% as singletons. The V end was cut by 0 bases, the J end by 0 bases, with 13 bases between. From germline, CDR1 is SGDLS and CDR2 YYNGEE. The CDR3 has 18 amino acids. Sequencing used PBMCs. The J gene is TRBJ2-6, the V gene TRBV9; possible D gene TRBD1, 6 bases. The receptor was isolated from a woman in her 30s in good health and CMV-seronegative. The CDR3 is CASSVAGQSVSGANVLTF. CDR3 in DNA: TGTGCCAGCAGCGTAGCTGGACAGTCCGTCTCTGGGGCCAACGTCCTGACTTTC.